This TCR beta chain is drawn from a study of T cells in localized non-small cell lung cancer. Broader study findings: Adjacent lung exhibited a median of about 56 among the 100 most abundant tumor clones. The highest T cell clonality was in uninvolved adjacent lung, above tumor.

Clones were read by immunoSEQ multiplex PCR, and TCRdb kept only the in-frame ones, dropping some. The table lists fewer than 35,000 clones, about 88% of them singletons. The CDR3 runs to 20 residues. With V trimmed by 2 bases and J by 4 bases, 20 bases remained unmatched. Germline CDR1 is LGHNA and CDR2 is YSLEER. Notes on this clone: Its antigen is currently unknown.

This chain links TRBV4-3 with TRBJ2-3, with 8 nucleotides matching TRBD2. This receptor was identified in a female donor older than 55 with stage I lung adenocarcinoma. The material was peripheral blood, obtained before any cancer treatment. This CDR3 is CASSQSRSVGLAGRADTQYF. In DNA, the CDR3 is TGCGCCAGCAGCCAATCGCGGTCTGTCGGCCTAGCGGGTAGGGCAGATACGCAGTATTTT.